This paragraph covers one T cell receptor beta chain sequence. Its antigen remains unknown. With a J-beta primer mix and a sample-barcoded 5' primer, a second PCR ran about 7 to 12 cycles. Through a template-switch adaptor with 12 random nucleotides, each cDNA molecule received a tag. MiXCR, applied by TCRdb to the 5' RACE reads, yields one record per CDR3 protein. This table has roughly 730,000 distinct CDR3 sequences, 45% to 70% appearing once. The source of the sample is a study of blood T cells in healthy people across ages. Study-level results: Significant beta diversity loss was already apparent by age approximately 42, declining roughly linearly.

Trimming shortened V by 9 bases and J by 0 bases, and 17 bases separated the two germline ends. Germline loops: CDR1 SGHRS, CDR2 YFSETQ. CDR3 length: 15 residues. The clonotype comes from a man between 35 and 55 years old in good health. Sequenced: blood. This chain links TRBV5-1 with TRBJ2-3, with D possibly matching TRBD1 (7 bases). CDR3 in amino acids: CATKGGGQSTDTQYF. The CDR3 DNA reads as TGCGCCACCAAAGGAGGGGGACAGAGCACAGATACGCAGTATTTT.